The clone carrying this TCR beta chain came up a few times. As yet, its antigen is unknown. This record comes from a study of blood T cells in healthy people across ages. A second PCR, run for roughly 7 to 11 cycles, used a sample-barcoded 5' primer plus a J-beta primer mix. With 12 random nucleotides, a template-switch adaptor tagged each individual cDNA molecule. MiXCR, run by TCRdb on the 5' RACE reads, gives a single entry per CDR3 protein. The sample carries about 1.5 million distinct CDR3 sequences, approximately 42% recorded once. General study findings and limits: Those diversity estimates obtained from one million T cells were thought to be underestimates. Comparison with aged donors showed that long-lived donors had more naive CD4+ cells and higher diversity. Any conclusive comparison of naive versus antigen-experienced cells was prevented by using unsorted PBMCs.

From germline, CDR1 is LGHNA and CDR2 YSLEER. Deletions cut 0 bases from V and 4 bases from J, with 12 bases between. The length of the CDR3 is 15 residues. The sample comprised blood. This chain connects TRBV4-3 to TRBJ1-2, with TRBD1 as a possible D gene (5 bases). The TCR originated in a woman between 18 and 29 years old in good health. The CDR3 DNA reads TGCGCCAGCAGCCAAGACACTCCGGGACTCTATGGCTACACCTTC. Encoded protein: CASSQDTPGLYGYTF.